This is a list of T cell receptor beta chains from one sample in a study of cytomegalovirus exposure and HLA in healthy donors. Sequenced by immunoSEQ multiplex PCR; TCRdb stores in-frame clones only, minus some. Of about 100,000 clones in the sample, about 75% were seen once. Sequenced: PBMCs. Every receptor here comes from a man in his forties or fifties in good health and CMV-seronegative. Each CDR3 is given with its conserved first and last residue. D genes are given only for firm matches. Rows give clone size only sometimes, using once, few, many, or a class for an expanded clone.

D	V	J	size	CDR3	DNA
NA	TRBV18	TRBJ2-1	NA	CASSPQDSLYNEQFF	TGTGCCAGCTCACCACAGGACAGTCTCTACAATGAGCAGTTCTTC
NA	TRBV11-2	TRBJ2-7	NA	CASSKTRTGDEQYF	TGTGCCAGCAGCAAAACCCGGACGGGGGACGAGCAGTACTTC
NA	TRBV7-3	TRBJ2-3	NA	CASKLTAGSTDTQYF	TGTGCCAGCAAACTCACGGCGGGTAGCACAGATACGCAGTATTTT
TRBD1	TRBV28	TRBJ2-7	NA	CASSPGGIRYEQYF	TGTGCCAGCAGTCCAGGGGGAATTCGATACGAGCAGTACTTC
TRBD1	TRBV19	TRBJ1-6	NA	CASSRGQLNSPLHF	TGTGCCAGTAGTAGGGGACAGCTTAATTCACCCCTCCACTTT
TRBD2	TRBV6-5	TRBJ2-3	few	CASSAGLAEYTQYF	TGTGCCAGCAGTGCGGGACTAGCGGAATATACGCAGTATTTT
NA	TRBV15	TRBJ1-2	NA	CATSRGGVANYGYTF	TGTGCCACCAGCAGAGGGGGGGTCGCGAACTATGGCTACACCTTC
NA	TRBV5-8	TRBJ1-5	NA	CASSFRGRVFYSNQPQHF	TGTGCCAGCAGCTTTCGAGGGCGGGTATTTTATAGCAATCAGCCCCAGCATTTT
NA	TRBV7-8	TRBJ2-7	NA	CASSSRQAHEQYF	TGTGCCAGCAGCTCCCGACAGGCCCACGAGCAGTACTTC
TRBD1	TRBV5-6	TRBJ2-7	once	CASSSGDRVANEQYF	TGTGCCAGCAGCTCTGGGGACAGGGTAGCGAACGAGCAGTACTTC
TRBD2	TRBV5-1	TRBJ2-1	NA	CASSTPRTSFNEQFF	TGCGCCAGCAGCACACCCAGGACTAGCTTCAATGAGCAGTTCTTC
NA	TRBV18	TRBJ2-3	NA	CASSPLGPGRGGPSQDTQYF	TGTGCCAGCTCACCGCTGGGTCCGGGTCGAGGGGGACCCAGTCAAGATACGCAGTATTTT
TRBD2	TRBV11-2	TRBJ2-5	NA	CASSLAWRESETQYF	TGTGCCAGCAGCTTAGCTTGGCGGGAGTCGGAGACCCAGTACTTC
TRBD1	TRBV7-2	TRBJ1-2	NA	CASSLGGQGLNYGYTF	TGTGCCAGCAGCTTAGGGGGACAGGGGCTTAACTATGGCTACACCTTC
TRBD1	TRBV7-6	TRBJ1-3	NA	CASSTTGVYGNTIYF	TGTGCCAGCAGCACGACAGGGGTCTATGGAAACACCATATATTTT
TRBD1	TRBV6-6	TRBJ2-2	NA	CASSPGGDGGELFF	TGTGCCAGCAGCCCAGGGGGTGACGGCGGGGAGCTGTTTTTT
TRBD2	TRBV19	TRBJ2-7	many	CASSPSGMTYEQYF	TGTGCCAGTAGTCCTAGCGGGATGACCTACGAGCAGTACTTC
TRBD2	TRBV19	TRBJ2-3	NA	CASSSSSGTRPTDTQYF	TGTGCCAGTAGTTCCTCCTCCGGGACTAGGCCCACAGATACGCAGTATTTT
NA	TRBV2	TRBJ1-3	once	CASSEGSSGNTIYF	TGTGCCAGCAGTGAAGGCAGCTCTGGAAACACCATATATTTT
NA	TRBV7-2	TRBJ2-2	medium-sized	CASSLGVGELFF	TGTGCCAGCAGCTTAGGAGTCGGGGAGCTGTTTTTT
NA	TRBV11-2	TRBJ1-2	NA	CASSLVGVGYGYTF	TGTGCCAGCAGCTTAGTAGGGGTGGGCTATGGCTACACCTTC
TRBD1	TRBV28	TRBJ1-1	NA	CASRSRQGRTEAFF	TGTGCCAGCAGATCGAGACAGGGGAGAACTGAAGCTTTCTTT
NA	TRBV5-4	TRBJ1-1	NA	CASSSAGMNTEAFF	TGTGCCAGCAGCTCCGCAGGGATGAACACTGAAGCTTTCTTT
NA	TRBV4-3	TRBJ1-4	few	CASSQAWSATNEKLFF	TGCGCCAGCAGCCAAGCGTGGAGTGCAACTAATGAAAAACTGTTTTTT
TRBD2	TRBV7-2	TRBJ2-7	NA	CASSLGGRAYYEQYF	TGTGCCAGCAGCTTAGGCGGGAGGGCCTATTACGAGCAGTACTTC
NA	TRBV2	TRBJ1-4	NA	CASSENGAGEKLFF	TGTGCCAGCAGTGAAAATGGGGCTGGGGAAAAACTGTTTTTT
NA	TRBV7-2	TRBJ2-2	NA	CASTPGGKNTGELFF	TGTGCCAGCACCCCTGGGGGCAAGAACACCGGGGAGCTGTTTTTT
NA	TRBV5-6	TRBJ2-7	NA	CASSLPSSYEQYF	TGTGCCAGCAGCTTACCCAGCTCCTACGAGCAGTACTTC
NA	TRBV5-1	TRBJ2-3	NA	CASSPGGSTTDTQYF	TGCGCCAGCAGCCCGGGGGGCTCCACCACAGATACGCAGTATTTT